The present T cell receptor beta chain was sequenced within a study of Graves' ophthalmopathy and Graves' hyperthyroidism. General study points: Detection in blood was also observed for most expanded thyroid clonotypes above 0.001 frequency.

This CDR3 is 13 amino acids long. Germline V lookup: CDR1 SQVTM, CDR2 ANQGSEA. V was pared by 4 bases and J by 2 bases, with 11 bases between. This clonotype occurred once. Its antigen remains unknown. RNA transcripts served as template for amplifying TCR beta CDR3 sequences. HTBI-primed RT-PCR formed the first round, and a multiplex PCR formed the second. A single record per CDR3 protein comes from TCRdb applying MiXCR to the multiplex PCR reads. The sample consists of 500,000 to 800,000 distinct CDR3 sequences, roughly 41% of them appearing once. This chain uses TRBV29-1 with TRBJ1-2; the D is unclear. The TCR was taken from an adult man with Graves' ophthalmopathy. Sequenced: peripheral blood. CDR3 sequence (DNA): TGCAGCGTTGGTGGAGGGATGAACTATGGCTACACCTTC. Amino acids: CSVGGGMNYGYTF.